The T cell receptor beta chain under discussion was sequenced for a study of cytomegalovirus exposure and HLA in healthy donors. This clone has more than one count but fewer than ten. Its antigen is not known. CDR1 and CDR2 (germline): GTSNPN, SVGIG (reference sequence). Trimming took off 1 base at V and 8 bases at J, with 14 bases between the two ends. The CDR3 spans 13 residues. General study results and limits: A missense variant in DCLRE1C was later tied to TCR beta V- and J-gene trimming. It was approximately 150 TCR beta chains that were listed as cytomegalovirus-associated.

13 Jbeta primers and 60 Vbeta primers were used for the PCR. Sequencing was performed with immunoSEQ multiplex PCR; in TCRdb, only in-frame clones are kept and a portion is missing. This sample yields 150,000 to 200,000 clones, of which 12% are seen a single time; roughly 7.7% belongs to the top ten. J is TRBJ1-2 and V is TRBV30, with D perhaps TRBD1 (5 bases). This TCR was recovered from a man in his fifties or sixties in good health and CMV-seropositive. Sequencing was done on a sample of PBMCs. The CDR3 sequence is CAWSAGLSAGYTF. CDR3 nucleotide sequence: TGTGCCTGGAGTGCAGGGCTTTCGGCAGGCTACACCTTC.